These 11 T cell receptor beta chains share one sample of origin, sequenced in a study of T cells in Graves' hyperthyroidism and ophthalmopathy. Regions amplified from RNA transcripts were the TCR beta CDR3 regions. HTBI primers were employed in a first-round RT-PCR of the TCR CDR3. Via MiXCR, TCRdb re-called the multiplex PCR reads, giving one row per CDR3 protein. There are about 610,000 distinct CDR3 sequences in the sample; just over 45% occur only once, and about 8.3% lies in the top ten. The sample comprised peripheral blood or thyroid tissue (not recorded which). The receptors derive from a woman between 18 and 29 years old with Graves' hyperthyroidism.

About this clonotype: A read error is likely, as this CDR3 ends without the conserved phenylalanine or tryptophan. It is unclear where the CDR3 begins or ends on the DNA, so no DNA is shown, and the CDR3 is as TCRdb lists it. The CDR3 sequence is CASSPMGG. The J gene is TRBJ1-6, the V gene TRBV7-3. The CDR3 length equals 8 residues, ends included. Germline-derived CDR1 and CDR2 are SGHTA and FQGTGA.

V is TRBV7-9 and J is TRBJ2-6, with TRBD1 identical over 9 bases. V dropped 5 bases and J dropped 0; count of bases not matched to a gene: 11. Germline V gene data show CDR1 as SEHNR and CDR2 as FQNEAQ (reference sequence). The CDR3 runs to 19 residues. The CDR3 nucleotides read TGTGCCAGCAGCCCGATAACAGGGGGCTTCGGCTCTGGGGCCAACGTCCTGACTTTC. Its protein is CASSPITGGFGSGANVLTF.

V is TRBV7-2 and J is TRBJ1-5; a weak D match, TRBD1 (5 bases). Trimming cost V 3 bases and J 0 bases, with 15 bases left between them. CDR1 is SGHTA, CDR2 FQGNSA, per germline. This CDR3 is built from 17 residues. The CDR3 nucleotides are TGTGCCAGCAGCTTTCTCGGGCAGGGATATAGCAATCAGCCCCAGCATTTT. Residues: CASSFLGQGYSNQPQHF.

This chain joins TRBV2 and TRBJ2-7; 9 bases map to TRBD2. The end of the DNA aligns better with TRBJ2-1, so the J call may be wrong. CDR3 length equals 14 residues. CDR1 and CDR2 (germline): SNHLY, FYNNEI. CDR3 coding DNA: TGTGCCAGCACCCGGACTAGCGCCTACAATGAGCAGTTCTTC. It encodes CASTRTSAYNEQFF.

With respect to this clonotype: An end of the junction differs from the germline gene, which may be a read error. The chain joins TRBV10-3 to TRBJ1-5, with 9 bases fitting TRBD1. The CDR3 runs to 16 residues. Per germline, CDR1 ENHRY and CDR2 SYGVKD. This CDR3 is CATSESGTGNYQPQHF. CDR3 nucleotide sequence: TGTGCCACCAGTGAGTCCGGGACAGGGAATTATCAGCCCCAGCATTTT.

This clonotype was found a few times. The chain uses TRBV5-1 and TRBJ2-3; perhaps TRBD1 as D (6 bases). Per the germline V gene, CDR1 is SGHRS and CDR2 is YFSETQ. There are 16 residues in the CDR3. Trimming pared 0 bases from V and 5 bases from J, leaving 16 bases between. The CDR3 protein is CASSLAAGAGGDTQYF. CDR3 sequence (DNA): TGCGCCAGCAGCTTGGCCGCAGGGGCCGGAGGAGATACGCAGTATTTT.

This clonotype has at least ten counts. This sequence joins TRBV25-1 and TRBJ2-7; weak D call: TRBD2 (6 bases). Between the trimmed V and J ends, which lost 4 bases and 0 bases, there was a span of 13 bases. The CDR3 has 15 amino acids. Germline lookup yields CDR1 MGHDK and CDR2 SYGVNS. CDR3 DNA: TGTGCCAGCAGTGGTCCGGGACTCAACTCCTACGAGCAGTACTTC. Protein sequence: CASSGPGLNSYEQYF.

This clonotype was picked up many times. The gene calls are TRBV4-3 and TRBJ2-7; 9 bases align to TRBD1. With 4 bases clipped from V and 6 bases from J, the junction kept 10 bases outside the gene matches. The CDR3 length is 15 residues. The germline V gene encodes CDR1 LGHNA and CDR2 YSLEER. For the CDR3, the DNA is TGCGCCAGCAGCCCATCCGCCGGGACAGGGTTCGAGCAGTACTTC. Translating it yields CASSPSAGTGFEQYF.

The CDR3 here is CSALRTTDEKLFF. The CDR3 DNA reads TGCAGCGCCCTAAGGACGACTGATGAAAAACTGTTTTTT. V gene TRBV29-1 combines with J gene TRBJ1-4; unclear D gene. CDR1 SQVTM and CDR2 ANQGSEA come from the germline V gene. V was trimmed by 7 bases and J by 6 bases, leaving 15 bases between them. This CDR3 has 13 residues. The complete variable domain, with remaining parts taken from reference TRBV29-1 and TRBJ1-4, reads SAVISQKPSRDICQRGTSLTIQCQVDSQVTMMFWYRQQPGQSLTLIATANQGSEATYESGFVIDKFPISRPNLTFSTLTVSNMSPEDSSIYLCSALRTTDEKLFFGSGTQLSVL.

This clonotype was detected many times. The genes are TRBV4-2 and TRBJ1-1; D unclear. This CDR3 is built from 13 residues. V was pared by 2 bases and J by 8 bases, with 12 bases between. Germline-derived CDR1 and CDR2 are LGHNA and YNFKEQ. CDR3 coding DNA: TGTGCCAGCAGCCAAAGGGCAGGAGAGGAAGCTTTCTTT. Translation gives CASSQRAGEEAFF.

This clonotype occurred a few times. V and J are TRBV7-9 and TRBJ2-3; no definite D call. Germline V gene lookup returns CDR1 SEHNR and CDR2 FQNEAQ (reference sequence). The CDR3 covers 15 residues. The ends were cut back, 5 bases at V and 3 bases at J, with 15 bases in the middle. The CDR3 DNA reads as TGTGCCAGCAGCAACACCGGGTCGCTGACAGATACGCAGTATTTT. The encoded protein is CASSNTGSLTDTQYF.